This entry lists 20 T cell receptor beta chains sequenced from one sample in a study of blood T cell repertoires in COVID-19. Assay used: immunoSEQ multiplex PCR; TCRdb lists only in-frame clones, some missing. Of approximately 190,000 clones in the sample, 80% were seen once. The sample consisted of peripheral blood. These receptors were collected from a man between 60 and 75 years old with acute or convalescent COVID-19.

This clone was recorded a few times. The gene calls are TRBV7-2 and TRBJ1-5; 10 nucleotides match TRBD1. The germline CDR1 and CDR2 sequences are SGHTA and FQGNSA. The CDR3 consists of 15 residues. Unmatched junction bases numbered 6, after V lost 5 bases and J lost 5 bases. CDR3 bases: TGTGCCAGCAGCCTAACGACAGGGGGCTATCAGCCCCAGCATTTT. Its protein is CASSLTTGGYQPQHF.

V gene TRBV15 combines with J gene TRBJ2-7; 8 bases agree with TRBD1. Germline V CDR1 and CDR2: LNHNV, YYDKDF (reference sequence). V dropped 2 bases and J dropped 3; count of bases not matched to a gene: 9. The CDR3 covers 16 residues. The CDR3 loop is CATSRLPPGQDYEQYF. As DNA, the CDR3 is TGTGCCACCAGCAGATTACCCCCGGGACAGGACTACGAGCAGTACTTC.

Remarks on this clone: A read error may produce the germline difference seen at one junction end. The rearrangement uses TRBV27 and TRBJ1-5; D is ambiguous. This CDR3 spans 12 amino acids. CDR1 is MNHEY, CDR2 SMNVEV, per germline (reference sequence). The CDR3, as DNA: TGTGCCAGCAGTGGTAGCGATCAGCCCCAGCATTTT. It specifies CASSGSDQPQHF.

The V and J genes are TRBV24-1 and TRBJ1-5; D is undetermined. This CDR3 is built from 15 residues. V dropped 4 bases and J dropped 7 bases, with 16 bases sitting between them. Germline V gene lookup returns CDR1 KGHDR and CDR2 SFDVKD. The CDR3 DNA reads TGTGCCACCAGTGACCCGAATTTACAGCACCAGCCCCAGCATTTT. Residues: CATSDPNLQHQPQHF.

The V gene is TRBV4-3, the J gene TRBJ1-1; D remains ambiguous. The germline V gene encodes CDR1 LGHNA and CDR2 YSLEER. The CDR3 totals 18 residues. Trimming cost V 0 bases and J 1 base, with 18 bases left between them. Written as DNA, the CDR3 is TGCGCCAGCAGCCAAGAAGGTTGGGCCGGCGGAGGGAACACTGAAGCTTTCTTT. Its protein product is CASSQEGWAGGGNTEAFF.

The chain links TRBV2 to TRBJ1-3; D may be TRBD1 (5 bases). Trimming shortened V by 0 bases and J by 8 bases, and 14 bases separated the two germline ends. The CDR3 is made up of 15 amino acids. Per the germline V gene, CDR1 is SNHLY and CDR2 is FYNNEI. The CDR3 here is CASSEARGVGYTIYF. The CDR3 nucleotides read TGTGCCAGCAGTGAAGCTCGGGGGGTCGGATACACCATATATTTT.

The rearrangement uses TRBV19 and TRBJ2-1; D might be TRBD2 (6 bases). This CDR3 region has 14 residues. The germline V gene has CDR1 LNHDA and CDR2 SQIVND (reference sequence). Trimming left V 7 bases short and J 5 bases short, with 15 bases between. Here the CDR3 reads CASNIPGVHNEQFF. CDR3 DNA sequence: TGTGCCAGTAACATACCGGGGGTCCACAATGAGCAGTTCTTC. The full variable domain, in which reference TRBV19 and TRBJ2-1 provide the parts outside the CDR3, is DGGITQSPKYLFRKEGQNVTLSCEQNLNHDAMYWYRQDPGQGLRLIYYSQIVNDFQKGDIAEGYSVSREKKESFPLTVTSAQKNPTAFYLCASNIPGVHNEQFFGPGTRLTVL.

This clone showed up just a few times. The sample holds other DNA sequences that translate to the same CDR3. V and J are TRBV12-5 and TRBJ1-3, with D perhaps TRBD1 (6 bases). Germline lookup yields CDR1 LGHNT and CDR2 FRNRAP. V was pared by 6 bases and J by 4 bases, with 13 bases between. The CDR3 has 14 residues. This chain's CDR3 is CASGPGGSGNTIYF. CDR3 sequence (DNA): TGTGCTAGTGGCCCGGGGGGCTCAGGAAACACCATATATTTT.

This chain connects TRBV6-5 to TRBJ2-7; D call uncertain. CDR3 length: 14 residues. Trimming shortened V by 2 bases and J by 2 bases, and 10 bases separated the two germline ends. Germline CDR1 reads MNHEY; CDR2 reads SVGAGI. This CDR3 reads CASSYGYGAYEQYF. CDR3 bases: TGTGCCAGCAGTTACGGTTACGGAGCCTACGAGCAGTACTTC.

The chain is built from TRBV5-4 and TRBJ2-7; TRBD2 matches 16 bases. The ends lost 4 bases at V and 6 bases at J; junction bases unmatched: 10. The CDR3 is made up of 17 amino acids. Germline V gives CDR1 SGHNT, CDR2 YYREEE (reference sequence). DNA for the CDR3: TGTGCCAGCAGCCCGGGGACTAGCGGGAGGGCCTGGGGCGAGCAGTACTTC. This translates into CASSPGTSGRAWGEQYF.

The genes are TRBV5-4 and TRBJ1-4, with a possible D match to TRBD1 (5 bases). V lost 0 bases and J 8 bases, leaving 11 bases between the germline ends. Germline CDR1 SGHNT, CDR2 YYREEE (reference sequence). The CDR3 is 14 amino acids. CDR3 protein: CASSLVGAGEKLFF. The CDR3 region has the DNA TGTGCCAGCAGCTTGGTAGGGGCGGGGGAAAAACTGTTTTTT.

The CDR3: CASSQVAPRTSGGLDYEQYF. The DNA of the CDR3 is TGCGCCAGCAGCCAAGTCGCGCCTAGGACTTCGGGTGGTTTGGACTACGAGCAGTACTTC. The chain carries TRBV4-1 and TRBJ2-7, with D possibly being TRBD2 (5 bases). The CDR3 runs 20 residues. Germline CDR1 is MGHRA and CDR2 is YSYEKL. The V and J ends lost 1 base and 3 bases respectively, with 28 bases between them.

V usage is TRBV5-1 and J usage is TRBJ1-2, with 8 bases fitting TRBD1. CDR3 size: 14 residues. Germline CDR1 and CDR2: SGHRS and YFSETQ. The V gene end was trimmed by 2 bases and the J gene end by 8 bases; junction bases not matched to a gene: 8. The CDR3 bases are TGCGCCAGCAGCTTAAACAGGGGGGAAGGAGGCTACACCTTC. This encodes CASSLNRGEGGYTF. Together with reference TRBV5-1 and TRBJ1-2, the CDR3 gives the full variable domain: KAGVTQTPRYLIKTRGQQVTLSCSPISGHRSVSWYQQTPGQGLQFLFEYFSETQRNKGNFPGRFSGRQFSNSRSEMNVSTLELGDSALYLCASSLNRGEGGYTFGSGTRLTVV.

Notes on this clone: Just one base apart from a much larger clone, this may be a read error. This chain links TRBV3-1 (or the pseudogene TRBV3-2) with TRBJ1-2; 8 nucleotides match TRBD1. Trimming took 4 bases from V and 7 from J; bases not matched to a gene: 2. There are 12 residues in the CDR3. The germline V gene encodes CDR1 LGHDT and CDR2 YNNKEL (reference sequence). This chain's CDR3 is CASSLGQGGYTF. In DNA, the CDR3 is TGTGCCAGCAGCCTCGGACAGGGTGGCTACACCTTC.

The V call is TRBV24-1, the J call TRBJ2-1, with D perhaps matching TRBD2 (6 bases). Germline-derived CDR1 and CDR2 are KGHDR and SFDVKD. There are 12 residues in the CDR3. Trimming left V 10 bases short and J 1 base short, with 7 bases between. In DNA, the CDR3 is TGTGCCACTGGGACTTCCTACAATGAGCAGTTCTTC. This sequence encodes CATGTSYNEQFF.

V is TRBV7-2 and J is TRBJ1-1; possible D gene TRBD1, 6 bases. Germline CDR1 SGHTA, CDR2 FQGNSA. The CDR3 extends over 14 amino acids. V lost 5 bases, J lost 4 bases, and 14 bases lay in between. CDR3 sequence (DNA): TGTGCCAGCAGCAAGATTACAGGGACCACTGAAGCTTTCTTT. It yields the protein CASSKITGTTEAFF. Looking up the rest from reference TRBV7-2 and TRBJ1-1 gives the full variable domain: GAGVSQSPSNKVTEKGKDVELRCDPISGHTALYWYRQSLGQGLEFLIYFQGNSAPDKSGLPSDRFSAERTGGSVSTLTIQRTQQEDSAVYLCASSKITGTTEAFFGQGTRLTVV.

Of note for this clone: Other DNA sequences of this sample code for an identical CDR3. CDR3 sequence: CASSPRTGGSGANVLTF. CDR3 nucleotide sequence: TGTGCCAGCAGCCCAAGGACAGGGGGCTCTGGGGCCAACGTCCTGACTTTC. The chain recombines TRBV3-1 (or the pseudogene TRBV3-2) with TRBJ2-6; the match to TRBD1 covers 10 bases. The CDR3 is made up of 17 amino acids. V lost 4 bases, J lost 0 bases, and 3 bases stayed unmatched. Germline values: CDR1 LGHDT, CDR2 YNNKEL (reference sequence).

This clone showed up just once. The chain employs TRBV3-1 (or the pseudogene TRBV3-2) and TRBJ2-3, with 7 bases fitting TRBD1. Germline V gives CDR1 LGHDT, CDR2 YNNKEL (reference sequence). The ends lost 7 bases at V and 1 base at J; junction bases unmatched: 5. CDR3 length: 14 amino acids. As DNA, the CDR3 is TGTGCCAGCAACCTAGGACAGGGCACAGATACGCAGTATTTT. Encoded protein: CASNLGQGTDTQYF.

The rearrangement joins TRBV5-6 to TRBJ1-4; D gene ambiguous. From germline, CDR1 is SGHDT and CDR2 YYEEEE. This CDR3 is built from 14 residues. Trimming stripped 6 bases from V and 8 bases from J, with 17 bases between. The CDR3 is CASTSLRGLEKLFF. The DNA of the CDR3 is TGTGCCAGCACCTCTCTCCGGGGTTTGGAAAAACTGTTTTTT. Filled out from reference TRBV5-6 and TRBJ1-4, the complete variable domain reads DAGVTQSPTHLIKTRGQQVTLRCSPKSGHDTVSWYQQALGQGPQFIFQYYEEEERQRGNFPDRFSGHQFPNYSSELNVNALLLGDSALYLCASTSLRGLEKLFFGSGTQLSVL.

The chain links TRBV6-5 to TRBJ2-1; 8 positions match TRBD2. Looked up from germline, CDR1 is MNHEY and CDR2 is SVGAGI. J gave up 7 bases and V 5 bases, and 10 bases lay outside the gene matches. The CDR3 covers 15 residues. The CDR3 DNA is TGTGCCAGCAGTCGAGCGGGGGCCTTACTTAATGAGCAGTTCTTC. Translation gives CASSRAGALLNEQFF.